Sequencing of this T cell receptor beta chain was carried out in a study of blood T cell repertoires in COVID-19. Whole-study context: COVID-19 samples, acute and convalescent, were from the United States, Italy and Spain. Sample material is recorded as cDNA or gDNA derived from T cells, B-cell-depleted T cells, or PBMCs.

V was trimmed by 4 bases and J by 0 bases, leaving 9 bases between them. Per the germline V gene, CDR1 is SGHTA and CDR2 is FQGNSA. The CDR3 runs to 14 residues. TCRdb's table, derived via immunoSEQ multiplex PCR, lists solely in-frame clones and lacks some. Here the sample spans 140,000 to 150,000 clones, 81% being singletons. Sample: peripheral blood. The sequence was collected from a human donor in a cohort sampled during active COVID-19. The chain is built from TRBV7-2 and TRBJ1-1, with D unclear. The CDR3 sequence: CASSSPFMNTEAFF. In nucleotides, the CDR3 is TGTGCCAGCAGCTCCCCATTCATGAACACTGAAGCTTTCTTT.